These 6 T cell receptor beta chains were all obtained from the same sample, sequenced in a study of tumor-infiltrating lymphocytes in primary liver carcinoma. RNA and DNA were co-extracted from approximately 20-30 mg of unsorted bulk tissue. A constant-region primer served to make TCR beta cDNA from 500 to 550 ng total RNA. Libraries for TCR beta were built through three nested multiplex PCR rounds, which together made up a slightly modified ARM-PCR procedure. The opening two PCR rounds, about 11 cycles each, paired TRBV1-TRBV30 forward primers with a C-beta reverse primer. Using its own MiXCR run on the multiplex PCR reads, TCRdb lists one record per CDR3 protein. The profile shows tens of thousands of distinct CDR3 sequences, roughly 71% of them singletons. Sequenced: tumor-adjacent normal liver tissue. The receptors were gathered from a man aged 40-55 years with primary liver carcinoma and hepatitis B virus infection.

The chain couples TRBV11-3 to TRBJ2-1; D ambiguous. Trimming stripped 5 bases from V and 15 bases from J, with 20 bases between. This CDR3 is 13 amino acids long. Germline values: CDR1 SGHNT, CDR2 YENEEA. As DNA, the CDR3 is TGTGCCAGCAGCATAGGGAACTACAATAAGCGGTTCTTC. Translating it yields CASSIGNYNKRFF.

Concerning this clonotype: The junction departs from germline at one end; a sequencing error may be responsible. The rearrangement uses TRBV4-3 and TRBJ2-7; D is possibly TRBD2 (6 bases). From germline, CDR1 is LGHNA and CDR2 YSLEER. This CDR3 region has 16 residues. CDR3 sequence: CASSQDMRGPRWERYF. As DNA, the CDR3 is TGCGCCAGCAGCCAAGATATGCGGGGCCCTCGGTGGGAGCGGTACTTC.

V usage is TRBV11-2 and J usage is TRBJ2-1, with D unclear. The ends were cut back, 1 base at V and 15 bases at J, with 22 bases in the middle. This CDR3 has 15 amino acids. Germline-derived CDR1 and CDR2 are SGHAT and FQNNGV. The CDR3 loop is CASSLAAGVVYEWFF. The CDR3 DNA follows: TGTGCCAGCAGCTTAGCTGCAGGAGTTGTCTATGAGTGGTTCTTC.

Only a few counts were recorded for this clonotype. This chain connects TRBV6-2 or TRBV6-3 to TRBJ2-7; D gene ambiguous. This CDR3 region has 13 residues. V lost 5 bases, J lost 2 bases, and 10 bases lay in between. Germline CDR1 MNHEY, CDR2 SVGEGT. The CDR3 region is CASSHEVPYEQYF. The CDR3 DNA is TGTGCCAGCAGTCATGAGGTACCCTACGAGCAGTACTTC.

Points on this clonotype: This sequence may be a read error, since a much larger clone differs from it by one base. V and J are TRBV5-1 and TRBJ1-1, with a tentative D call TRBD1 (6 bases). V lost 6 bases to trimming and J lost 3 bases, with 15 bases between them. The CDR3 loop spans 14 amino acids. Per the germline V gene, CDR1 is SGHRS and CDR2 is YFSETQ. DNA for the CDR3: TGCGCCAGCAACCTACAGGGAATTCACACTGAAGCTTTCTTT. This encodes CASNLQGIHTEAFF.

With regard to this clonotype: A much bigger clone sits one base away, suggesting this may be a read error. J is TRBJ2-5 and V is TRBV28, with a possible D match to TRBD1 (6 bases). This CDR3 contains 16 residues. In germline, CDR1 is MDHEN, CDR2 SYDVKM. In DNA, the CDR3 is TGTGCCATCAGTTTAGGGGGACGGACGACACAAGAGACCCAGTACTTC. This encodes CAISLGGRTTQETQYF.